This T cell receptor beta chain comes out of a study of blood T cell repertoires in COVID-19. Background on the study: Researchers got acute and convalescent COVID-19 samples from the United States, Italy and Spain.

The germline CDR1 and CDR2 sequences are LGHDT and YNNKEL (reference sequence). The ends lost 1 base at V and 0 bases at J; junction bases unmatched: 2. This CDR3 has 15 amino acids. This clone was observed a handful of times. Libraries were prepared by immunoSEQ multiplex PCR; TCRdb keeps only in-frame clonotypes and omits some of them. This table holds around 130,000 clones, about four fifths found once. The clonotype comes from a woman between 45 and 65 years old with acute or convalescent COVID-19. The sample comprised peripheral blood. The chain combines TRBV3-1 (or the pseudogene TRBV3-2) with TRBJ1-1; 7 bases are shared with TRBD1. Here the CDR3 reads CASSQGTGMNTEAFF. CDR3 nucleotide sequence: TGTGCCAGCAGCCAAGGGACAGGTATGAACACTGAAGCTTTCTTT.